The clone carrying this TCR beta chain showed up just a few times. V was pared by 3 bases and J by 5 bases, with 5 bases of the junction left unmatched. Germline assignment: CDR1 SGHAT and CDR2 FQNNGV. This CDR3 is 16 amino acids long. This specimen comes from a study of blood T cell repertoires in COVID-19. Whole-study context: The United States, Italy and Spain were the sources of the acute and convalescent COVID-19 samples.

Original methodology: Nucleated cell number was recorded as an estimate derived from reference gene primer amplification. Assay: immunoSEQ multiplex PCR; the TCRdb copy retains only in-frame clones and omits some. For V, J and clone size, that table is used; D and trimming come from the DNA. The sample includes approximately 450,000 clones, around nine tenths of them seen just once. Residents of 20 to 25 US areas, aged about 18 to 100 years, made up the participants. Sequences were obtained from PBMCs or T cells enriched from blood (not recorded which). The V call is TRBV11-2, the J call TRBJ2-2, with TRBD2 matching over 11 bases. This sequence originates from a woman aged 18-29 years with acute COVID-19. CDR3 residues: CASSFSSGRKTGELFF. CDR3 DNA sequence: TGTGCCAGCAGCTTTTCTAGCGGGAGGAAGACCGGGGAGCTGTTTTTT.